This is a list of T cell receptor beta chains from one sample in a study of cytomegalovirus exposure and HLA in healthy donors. Method: immunoSEQ multiplex PCR; TCRdb's copy keeps in-frame clones and lacks some. This table has about 78,000 clones, approximately 77% appearing once. Sequencing input: PBMCs. The receptors shown here come from a woman between 40 and 55 years old in good health and CMV-seropositive. CDR3s leave out the opening cysteine and the closing phenylalanine or tryptophan.

v_call	j_call	cdr3_length	cdr3_aa
TRBV7-2	TRBJ1-1	9	ASIREVEAF
TRBV5-1	TRBJ2-7	11	ASMGSGNYEQY
TRBV6-1	TRBJ1-5	11	ASSEIQNQPQH
TRBV5-6	TRBJ2-7	9	ASSLNNEQY
TRBV28	TRBJ1-6	13	ASRRVFTSYSPLH
TRBV7-2	TRBJ1-4	12	ASSRDSEGEKLF
TRBV5-6	TRBJ2-7	13	ASSLDHRGSYEQY
TRBV6-1	TRBJ2-1	11	ASTGGWYNEQF
TRBV5-1	TRBJ1-1	13	ASSLETGIGTEAF
TRBV19	TRBJ1-3	13	ASSIPGGSGNTIY
TRBV5-6	TRBJ1-4	12	ASSLAGANEKLF
TRBV25-1	TRBJ2-5	11	ASSAGGQETQY
TRBV6-1	TRBJ2-6	18	ASSERAPGQGSSGANVLT
TRBV7-9	TRBJ2-7	13	ASSLMAGRPYEQY
TRBV6-1	TRBJ2-5	11	ASARGGQETQY
TRBV5-1	TRBJ2-7	13	ASSLPGTVSYEQY
TRBV2	TRBJ1-2	8	ASSIYGYT
TRBV14	TRBJ2-2	15	ASSQGTGGFDTGELF
TRBV6-5	TRBJ2-7	13	ASSTGGLTPYEQY
TRBV7-6	TRBJ2-7	14	ASSHSGTSGSYEQY
TRBV30	TRBJ2-7	8	ALGAEKQY
TRBV27	TRBJ1-4	12	ASSSPREGEKLF
TRBV6-1	TRBJ1-5	11	ASSADFNQPQH
TRBV6-5	TRBJ1-2	11	ASSYSSGVGYP
TRBV2	TRBJ2-2	11	ASNGLSTGELF
TRBV5-6	TRBJ2-5	14	ASSFGLAGGEETQY
TRBV5-1	TRBJ2-5	11	ASSLGLEETQY
TRBV5-1	TRBJ2-1	11	ASSAGLAGEQF
TRBV4-3	TRBJ1-6	13	ASSPSRQGGSPLH
TRBV6-1	TRBJ2-7	11	ASSETGEGEQY
TRBV10-3	TRBJ2-1	12	AIRGSRGSNEQF
TRBV7-7	TRBJ1-1	17	ASSRLISGGDPMNTEAF
TRBV5-1	TRBJ1-1	13	ASSLGWGRDTEAF
TRBV29-1	TRBJ1-2	9	SVEDNYGYT
TRBV5-6	TRBJ1-1	13	ASSLRGDRATEAF
TRBV14	TRBJ1-3	11	ASSQGQGNTIY
TRBV30	TRBJ1-5	11	AWSRRDEQPQH
TRBV5-1	TRBJ2-3	13	ASSDPTTLADTQY
TRBV4-1	TRBJ2-2	12	ASSQLDFTGELF
TRBV5-4	TRBJ1-2	12	ASSGPQGEGGYT